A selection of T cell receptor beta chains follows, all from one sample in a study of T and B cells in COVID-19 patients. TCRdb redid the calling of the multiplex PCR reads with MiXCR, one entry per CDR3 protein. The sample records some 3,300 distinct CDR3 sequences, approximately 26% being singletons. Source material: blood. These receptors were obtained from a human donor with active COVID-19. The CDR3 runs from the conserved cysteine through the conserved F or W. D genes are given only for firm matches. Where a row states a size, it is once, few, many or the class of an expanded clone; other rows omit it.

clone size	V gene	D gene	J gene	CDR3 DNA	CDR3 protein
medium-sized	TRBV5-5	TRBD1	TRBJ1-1	TGTGCCAGCAGCTGGACAGGGGGGGGCACTGAAGCTTTCTTT	CASSWTGGGTEAFF
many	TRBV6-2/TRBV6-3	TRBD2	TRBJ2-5	TGTGCCAGCAGTTACTCGGGCGGGGGGGCATCAGAGACCCAGTACTTC	CASSYSGGGASETQYF
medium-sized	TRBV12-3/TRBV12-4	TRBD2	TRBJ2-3	TGTGCCAGCAGTTTGCCCGTGGGCGGGGGGACGGCAGATACGCAGTATTTT	CASSLPVGGGTADTQYF
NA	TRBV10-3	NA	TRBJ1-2	TGTGCCATCAGTGAGTCGAGCAGGGCCAACTATGGCTACACCTTC	CAISESSRANYGYTF
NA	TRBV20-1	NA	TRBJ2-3	TGCAGTCGTATGGGCAGTCCTAGCACAGATACGCAGTATTTT	CSRMGSPSTDTQYF
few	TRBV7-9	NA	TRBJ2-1	TGTGCCAGCAGCTACTCGAACAATGAGCAGTTCTTC	CASSYSNNEQFF
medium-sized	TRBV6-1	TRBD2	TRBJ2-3	TGTGCCAGCAGTGAATCGGCGGGGGACGACGATACGCAGTATTTT	CASSESAGDDDTQYF
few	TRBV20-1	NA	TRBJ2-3	TGCAGTGCTGATCACAGGGCAAGGGGGACAGATACGCAGTATTTT	CSADHRARGTDTQYF
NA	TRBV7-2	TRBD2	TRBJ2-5	TGTGCCAGCAGCTTAGCGTGGGGCGGGGGGGAGGTCGAGACCCAGTACTTC	CASSLAWGGGEVETQYF
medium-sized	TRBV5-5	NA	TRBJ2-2	TGTGCCAGCAGCTTGACTGAGACCGGGGAGCTGTTTTTT	CASSLTETGELFF
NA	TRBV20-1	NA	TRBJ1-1	TGCAGTGTCGAGCGACAGGAGGCGGGGGCTTTCTTT	CSVERQEAGAFF
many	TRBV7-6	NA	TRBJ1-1	TGTGCCAGCAGCTTAGATCAGGGGCTGGGAGGGACTGAAGCTTTCTTT	CASSLDQGLGGTEAFF
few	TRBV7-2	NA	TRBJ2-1	TGTGCCAGCAGCTCCGGAGGCCCCTACAATGAGCAGTTCTTC	CASSSGGPYNEQFF
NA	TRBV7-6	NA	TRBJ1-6	TGTGCCAGCAGCGCCGCGAGCTCCTATAATTCACCCCTCCACTTT	CASSAASSYNSPLHF
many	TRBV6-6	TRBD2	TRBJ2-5	TGTGCCAGCAGTTACTCCGGGGGGAACCAAGAGACCCAGTACTTC	CASSYSGGNQETQYF
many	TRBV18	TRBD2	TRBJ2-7	TGTGCCAGCTCACCCCCGGGAGGGGGGACCTACGAGCAGTACTTC	CASSPPGGGTYEQYF
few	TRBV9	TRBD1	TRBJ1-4	TGTGCCAGCAGCGGCCGGGACAGGGGATATTATAGCGCAACTAATGAAAAACTGTTTTTT	CASSGRDRGYYSATNEKLFF
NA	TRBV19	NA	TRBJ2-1	TGTGCCAGTAGTATCTCCCGGGAGCGGTCCTACAATGAGCAGTTCTTC	CASSISRERSYNEQFF
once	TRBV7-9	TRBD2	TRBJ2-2	TGTGCCAGCAGCTTAGATTTACTAGCGGACCAGAACACCGGGGAGCTGTTTTTT	CASSLDLLADQNTGELFF
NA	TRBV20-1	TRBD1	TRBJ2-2	TGCAGTGCCAGTCCGGGACAGGGGGCTGCCGGGGAGCTGTTTTTT	CSASPGQGAAGELFF
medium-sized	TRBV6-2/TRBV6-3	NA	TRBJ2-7	TGTGCCAGCAGCAACTCCTACGAGCAGTACTTC	CASSNSYEQYF
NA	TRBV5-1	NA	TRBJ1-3	TGCGCCAGCAGAGAAAGCTCTGGAAACACCATATATTTT	CASRESSGNTIYF
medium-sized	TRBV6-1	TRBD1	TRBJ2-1	TGTGCCAGCAGTAGGCAGGGGGAAGTTCTAGGGCAGTTCTTC	CASSRQGEVLGQFF
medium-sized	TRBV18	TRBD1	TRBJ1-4	TGTGCCAGCTCATCGGACAGGAGGGGCTTCAAAGGGGAAAAACTGTTTTTT	CASSSDRRGFKGEKLFF
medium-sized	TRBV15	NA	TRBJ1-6	TGTGCCACCAGCAGTCGGTTGAGGGAGGACCCTTATAATTCACCCCTCCACTTT	CATSSRLREDPYNSPLHF
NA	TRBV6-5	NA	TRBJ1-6	TGTGCCAGCAGAGGACCGGACCATTCACCCCTCCACTTT	CASRGPDHSPLHF
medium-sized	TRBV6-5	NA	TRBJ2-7	TGTGCCAGCAGTTACTCGAGGACAAGTGCCTACGAGCAGTACTTC	CASSYSRTSAYEQYF
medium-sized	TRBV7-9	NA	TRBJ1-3	TGTGCCAGCAGCTTAGGGTATGGTGGAAACACCATATATTTT	CASSLGYGGNTIYF
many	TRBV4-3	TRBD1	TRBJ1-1	TGCGCCAGCAGCCAAGGACAGGGCACATTCCCGAACACTGAAGCTTTCTTT	CASSQGQGTFPNTEAFF